The rows below give T cell receptor beta chains drawn from one sample of a study of siplizumab effects on memory and regulatory T cells. TCRdb's table, derived via immunoSEQ multiplex PCR, lists solely in-frame clones and lacks some. The top ten clones hold 1% to 1.5% of a sample with 100,000 to 120,000 clones, roughly 92% of them seen once. What was sequenced was CD4+ T cells sorted from blood. The receptor source for this set is a human donor in good health. Both conserved end residues are part of each CDR3. The D gene is left open where the match is weak. Clone size is shown for a subset of rows, as once, few, many or a class of expanded clone.

d_call	v_call	clone_size	j_call	cdr3_nt	cdr3_aa
.	TRBV27	once	TRBJ1-1	TGTGCCAGCAGTTCACCGGGTGTGGGGACTGAAGCTTTCTTT	CASSSPGVGTEAFF
.	TRBV5-1	.	TRBJ2-7	TGCGCCAGCAGCTTGGCCGCAGCTTGGTACGAGCAGTACTTC	CASSLAAAWYEQYF
.	TRBV6-1	.	TRBJ2-2	TGTGCCAGCGCCGCGCGCACGAACACCGGGGAGCTGTTTTTT	CASAARTNTGELFF
TRBD2	TRBV6-5	.	TRBJ2-1	TGTGCCAGCAACCTAGCGGGAGGCAATGAGCAGTTCTTC	CASNLAGGNEQFF
.	TRBV5-3	.	TRBJ2-6	TGTGCCAGAAGCTTTGGCACCGGGGCCAACGTCCTGACTTTC	CARSFGTGANVLTF
TRBD2	TRBV5-1	few	TRBJ2-5	TGCGCCAGCAGCTTAACCAGCGGGAGCCGTGAGACCCAGTACTTC	CASSLTSGSRETQYF
.	TRBV27	.	TRBJ1-1	TGTGCCAGCAGTTTGCGGTATCCCGGGGCCTACACTGAAGCTTTCTTT	CASSLRYPGAYTEAFF
.	TRBV6-5	.	TRBJ1-2	TGTGCCAGCAGACCGGACGGCTCATATGGCTACACCTTC	CASRPDGSYGYTF
.	TRBV11-2	few	TRBJ2-2	TGTGCCAGCAGCTTACTTTCGGGGGTGAACACCGGGGAGCTGTTTTTT	CASSLLSGVNTGELFF
TRBD1	TRBV6-5	.	TRBJ1-4	TGTGCCAGCAGTTTGGACAGGGCCCCTAATGAAAAACTGTTTTTT	CASSLDRAPNEKLFF
.	TRBV2	.	TRBJ1-2	TGTGCCAGCAGTGAACTTCCCCTCTTCTATGGCTACACCTTC	CASSELPLFYGYTF
TRBD1	TRBV7-2	.	TRBJ1-2	TGTGCCAGCAGTTTTAGGACGGGACAGCCATATGGCTACACCTTC	CASSFRTGQPYGYTF
.	TRBV7-2	.	TRBJ1-1	TGTGCCAGCAGCCCCCGACAGTGGCCACAGGTAACTGAAGCTTTCTTT	CASSPRQWPQVTEAFF
TRBD1	TRBV5-6	once	TRBJ1-2	TGTGCCAGCAGCCGCTCAACGGACAGGGTGTACTCGGGCTACACCTTC	CASSRSTDRVYSGYTF
.	TRBV29-1	few	TRBJ1-2	TGCAGCGTTGAAGACGGGGCCAACTATGGCTACACCTTC	CSVEDGANYGYTF
TRBD2	TRBV4-1	.	TRBJ2-1	TGCGCCAGCAGCCAAGTTTCCGGACTAGCGGGAGAGGAGCAGTTCTTC	CASSQVSGLAGEEQFF
.	TRBV2	.	TRBJ2-5	TGTGCCAGCGACCGACAGGCCCGGGAGACCCAGTACTTC	CASDRQARETQYF
.	TRBV7-9	.	TRBJ2-5	TGTGCCAGCGGACAGACAGTACAAGAGACCCAGTACTTC	CASGQTVQETQYF
.	TRBV10-3	.	TRBJ1-4	TGTGCCATCAGTGACCCCCGGGACTCCCGGAAGGAACTGTTTTTT	CAISDPRDSRKELFF
TRBD1	TRBV9	few	TRBJ1-1	TGTGCCAGCAGCGTAGTGGGACAGATGAACACTGAAGCTTTCTTT	CASSVVGQMNTEAFF
TRBD2	TRBV5-1	few	TRBJ2-5	TGCGCCAGCAGGGGACTAGCGGGGGTTAACGGACAGACCCAGTACTTC	CASRGLAGVNGQTQYF
.	TRBV5-5	.	TRBJ1-3	TGTGCCAGCAGCTTGGAATCTGGCAGCTACCTTATTAACACCATATATTTT	CASSLESGSYLINTIYF
.	TRBV18	.	TRBJ2-3	TGTGCCAGCTCACCAACGGCAGCTAGCACAGATACGCAGTATTTT	CASSPTAASTDTQYF
TRBD1	TRBV5-4	.	TRBJ2-5	TGTGCCAGCAGCAGGGACAGCGGAGAGACCCAGTACTTC	CASSRDSGETQYF
.	TRBV2	.	TRBJ1-6	TGTGCCAGCAGTGAGCGGGGACGCAATTCGCCCCTCCACTTT	CASSERGRNSPLHF
.	TRBV5-6	.	TRBJ1-1	TGTGCCAGCAGCCCGGACACAGGGACGAACACTGAAGCTTTCTTT	CASSPDTGTNTEAFF
.	TRBV7-9	.	TRBJ2-5	TGTGCCAGCAGCGGGGACGTCGAGACCCAGTACTTC	CASSGDVETQYF
.	TRBV7-3	.	TRBJ1-2	TGTGCCAGCAGCTTGGATAGAGGAGGCTACACCTTC	CASSLDRGGYTF